A selection of T cell receptor beta chains follows, all from one sample in a study of blood T cell repertoires in COVID-19. TCRdb's table, derived via immunoSEQ multiplex PCR, lists solely in-frame clones and lacks some. The data contain 150,000 to 170,000 clones, around 85% of them seen just once; the ten biggest clones take up 0.63%. The sequenced sample consisted of peripheral blood. The source is a man aged 60-69 years with COVID-19, enrolled during active disease. CDR3s include the opening cysteine and the closing phenylalanine or tryptophan. The order of the fields is V gene, clone size, D gene, J gene, CDR3 protein, CDR3 DNA. The D gene is left open where the match is weak. For some rows the clone size is stated as once, few or many, or as a class when expanded; others skip it.

TRBV2	-	TRBD1	TRBJ1-6	CASSSDRVNSPLHF	TGTGCCAGCAGTAGCGACAGGGTGAATTCACCCCTCCACTTT
TRBV9	once	TRBD1	TRBJ1-1	CASSVVGQGDTEAFF	TGTGCCAGCAGCGTAGTGGGACAGGGGGACACTGAAGCTTTCTTT
TRBV19	-	-	TRBJ2-3	CASSIKGLPTDTQYF	TGTGCCAGTAGTATAAAAGGACTACCCACAGATACGCAGTATTTT
TRBV6-1	-	-	TRBJ2-7	CASSDRRVAGRSYEQYF	TGTGCCAGCAGTGATAGGCGAGTAGCAGGGCGATCCTACGAGCAGTACTTC
TRBV30	-	TRBD2	TRBJ2-4	CAWSVPNGRRLYF	TGTGCCTGGAGTGTACCTAACGGGAGGCGCCTGTACTTC
TRBV30	-	-	TRBJ1-1	CAWSVDWAKHTEAFF	TGTGCCTGGAGTGTAGATTGGGCGAAACACACTGAAGCTTTCTTT
TRBV19	-	TRBD1	TRBJ1-6	CASSTRTGTAYNSPLHF	TGTGCCAGTAGTACACGAACAGGGACAGCTTATAATTCACCCCTCCACTTT
TRBV7-6	-	-	TRBJ1-3	CASSFTGNGNTIYF	TGTGCCAGCAGCTTCACAGGGAATGGAAACACCATATATTTT
TRBV29-1	-	-	TRBJ1-1	CSVEQGTSEAFF	TGCAGCGTTGAGCAGGGTACCAGTGAAGCTTTCTTT
TRBV18	-	-	TRBJ2-5	CASRVRETQYF	TGTGCGTCCAGGGTAAGAGAGACCCAGTACTTC
TRBV19	-	TRBD1	TRBJ1-1	CASSNRGMNTEAFF	TGTGCCAGTAGTAACAGGGGGATGAACACTGAAGCTTTCTTT
TRBV6-4	-	-	TRBJ1-2	CASSSEYRNYGYTF	TGTGCCAGCAGTTCTGAGTACCGTAACTATGGCTACACCTTC
TRBV13	once	-	TRBJ1-2	CASSRPSGRLNYGYTF	TGTGCCAGCAGCCGCCCCTCAGGTCGGCTTAACTATGGCTACACCTTC
TRBV7-2	-	TRBD2	TRBJ2-1	CASSLSGSSYNEQFF	TGTGCCAGCAGCCTTAGCGGGAGCTCCTACAATGAGCAGTTCTTC
TRBV19	-	-	TRBJ1-1	CASTTSVGGESAEAFF	TGTGCCAGTACCACGTCGGTCGGAGGGGAATCGGCTGAAGCTTTCTTT
TRBV6-1	-	-	TRBJ2-5	CASSEGLGAQETQYF	TGTGCCAGCAGTGAAGGTCTGGGGGCCCAAGAGACCCAGTACTTC
TRBV19	-	-	TRBJ1-4	CASSMPQEEKLFF	TGTGCCAGTAGTATGCCGCAGGAAGAAAAACTGTTTTTT
TRBV27	-	-	TRBJ1-2	CASSHDINYGYTF	TGTGCCAGCAGCCACGACATTAACTATGGCTACACCTTC
TRBV19	-	-	TRBJ1-1	CASSTASGRGNTEAFF	TGTGCCAGTAGTACGGCCTCAGGGAGGGGCAACACTGAAGCTTTCTTT